This TCR beta chain was identified during a study of CD8 T cells in ankylosing spondylitis. Whole-study findings and limits: About 8 highly homologous variants made up a TCR beta motif that seemed to typify ankylosing spondylitis blood. Disease-linked clones, CD8+, were relatively rare in peripheral blood. Clones linked to disease were reported to show significant enrichment in matched ankylosing spondylitis synovial fluid.

Quantitative 5'-RACE was performed with molecular barcodes, and it yielded the TCR beta libraries. Via MiXCR, TCRdb re-called the 5' RACE reads, giving one row per CDR3 protein. The sample has tens of thousands of distinct CDR3 sequences; approximately 7.1% are singletons. Per the germline V gene, CDR1 is SGDLS and CDR2 is YYNGEE. V dropped 0 bases and J dropped 1 base, with 10 bases sitting between them. The CDR3 contains 16 residues. This clonotype ranks as medium-sized. As yet, its antigen is unknown. The TCR originated in a male donor with ankylosing spondylitis or in good health (not recorded which). The chain recombines TRBV9 with TRBJ2-2, with D possibly matching TRBD2 (5 bases). Input material: blood, either unsorted or a sorted T cell fraction (not recorded which). The CDR3 coding sequence is TGTGCCAGCAGCGTAGGTAGCGCCTTGAACACCGGGGAGCTGTTTTTT. Protein product: CASSVGSALNTGELFF.